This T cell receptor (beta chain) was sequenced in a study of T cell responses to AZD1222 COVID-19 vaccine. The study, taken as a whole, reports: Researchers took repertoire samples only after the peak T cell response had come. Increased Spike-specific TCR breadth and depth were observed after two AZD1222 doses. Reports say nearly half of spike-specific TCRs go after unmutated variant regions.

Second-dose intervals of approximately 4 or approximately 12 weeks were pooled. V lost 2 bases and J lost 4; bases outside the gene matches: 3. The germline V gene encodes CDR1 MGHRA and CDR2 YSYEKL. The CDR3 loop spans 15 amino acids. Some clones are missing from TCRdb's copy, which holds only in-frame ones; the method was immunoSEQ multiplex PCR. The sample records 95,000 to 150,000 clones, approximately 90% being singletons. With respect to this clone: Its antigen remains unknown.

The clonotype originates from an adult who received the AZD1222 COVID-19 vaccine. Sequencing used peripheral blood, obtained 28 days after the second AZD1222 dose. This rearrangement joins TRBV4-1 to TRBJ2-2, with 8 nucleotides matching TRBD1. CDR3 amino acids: CASSQQGAGTGELFF. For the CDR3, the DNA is TGCGCCAGCAGCCAACAGGGGGCAGGCACCGGGGAGCTGTTTTTT.